This note documents a single TCR beta chain sequence. No antigen is known for it. No base qualities exist here, and no much larger clone lies one base off it. This sample stems from a study of blood T cell repertoires in COVID-19 (dated by TCRdb to 2018 to 2021). With regard to the full study: The collaborator samples originated in the United States, Italy and Spain and spanned the acute and convalescent phases of COVID-19. The sample metadata nearly always contained a de-identified subject ID, COVID-19 status, age in years and sex. The prospective study material was composed of cDNA or gDNA derived from T cells, B-cell-depleted T cells, or PBMCs. The repertoires were released in a freely available public database intended as a resource for research on the immune response to SARS-CoV-2. The dataset comprised deeply sampled blood TCRbeta repertoires from subjects exposed to, actively infected with, or recovered from COVID-19. Where available, HLA class I and class II types were taken from metadata supplied by the sample provider and were not determined by assay-based typing. Samples came from the ongoing ImmuneRACE study (first 160 participants) plus 1,254 subjects from 6 global collaborators.

The immunoSEQ Assay, a bias-controlled multiplex PCR, was used to amplify TCRbeta CDR3 regions from genomic DNA. Turning to the authors' computational methods: The number of nucleated cells in each sample was estimated from the amplification of reference gene primers within the assay. Sequence reads were collapsed and filtered to measure the absolute abundance of every unique TCRbeta CDR3 rearrangement. Productive Simpson clonality was computed per sample as the square root of Simpson's diversity index over productive rearrangements. In TCRdb, the immuneACCESS table is reduced to in-frame sequences with V and J assigned. These tables do not hold every clone; where another copy was compared, an unresolved V gene accounts for under half, and the others remain unexplained. That table gives V, J and clone size, and the DNA gave D and trimming. This sample comprises 290,000 or so clones, almost 85% of them detected only once. The ten largest clones represent more than 4.5% of the sample.

Broader findings and caveats from the paper: Clinical and demographic metadata were provided uncurated, with the amount varying by source and participant.

V is clipped by 7 bases and J by 6 bases, and the sequence between their germline boundaries is 11 bases long. The germline V gene yields MNHEY for CDR1 and SVGAGI for CDR2. From its cysteine to its phenylalanine, the CDR3 spans 12 amino acids. The read is trimmed to its CDR3 DNA, 36 bases read in frame from base 1. Whole blood was collected in K2EDTA tubes by collaborating institutions according to the institutions' own protocols. For TCRbeta analysis, collaborator samples were shipped as frozen whole blood, as isolated PBMCs, or as DNA extracted from either sample type. The chain is made from TRBV6-5 and TRBJ2-3; a tentative D call is TRBD2 (6 bases match). The receptor's source is a man in his fifties with active or convalescent COVID-19. The sequenced material came from peripheral blood. The CDR3 is CASIGGGDTQYF. DNA sequence: TGTGCCAGCATTGGTGGGGGGGATACGCAGTATTTT.